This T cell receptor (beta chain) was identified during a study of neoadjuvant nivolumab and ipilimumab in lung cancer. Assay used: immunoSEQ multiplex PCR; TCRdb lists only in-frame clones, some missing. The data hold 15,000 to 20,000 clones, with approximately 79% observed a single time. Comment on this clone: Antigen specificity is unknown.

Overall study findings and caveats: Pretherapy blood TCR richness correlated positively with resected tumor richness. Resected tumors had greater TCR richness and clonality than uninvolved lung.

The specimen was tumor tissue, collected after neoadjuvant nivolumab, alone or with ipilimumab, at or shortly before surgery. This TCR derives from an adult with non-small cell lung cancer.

The CDR3 spells CASSLGLGGGSGTDTQYF. The CDR3 nucleotides are TGTGCCAGCAGCTTAGGACTAGGGGGGGGCTCCGGCACAGATACGCAGTATTTT. The V gene is TRBV7-2, the J gene TRBJ2-3; maybe TRBD2 (7 bases). V lost 1 base, J lost 1 base, and 18 bases lay in between. The CDR3 spans 18 residues. The germline V gene has CDR1 SGHTA and CDR2 FQGNSA.